This TCR beta chain was captured by sequencing in a study of blood T cell repertoires in COVID-19. At the level of the study: Researchers got acute and convalescent COVID-19 samples from the United States, Italy and Spain. Sample material is recorded as cDNA or gDNA derived from T cells, B-cell-depleted T cells, or PBMCs.

Original data processing: Scientists estimated how many nucleated cells there were by amplifying reference gene primers. The method was immunoSEQ multiplex PCR; TCRdb's version includes in-frame clones alone and lacks a portion of them. For V, J and clone size, that table is used; D and trimming come from the DNA. The table records over 20,000 clones, approximately 72% of them present only once. Remarks on this clone: The junction departs from the called germline gene at one end, perhaps through a read error.

In germline, CDR1 is LGHDT, CDR2 YNNKEL (reference sequence). This CDR3 is built from 15 residues. This sequence was found in a man aged 45-65 years with COVID-19, enrolled during active disease. This sequence joins TRBV3-1 (or the pseudogene TRBV3-2) and TRBJ1-1; D is unclear. Sequenced sample: peripheral blood. The CDR3 coding sequence is TGTGCCAGCAGACAAGCCCAGGCAGGGAACACTGAAGCTTTCTTT. Protein sequence: CASRQAQAGNTEAFF.